A single sample gave rise to the 27 T cell receptor beta chains below, sequenced in a study of blood T cell repertoires in COVID-19. The protocol was immunoSEQ multiplex PCR, while the TCRdb copy is restricted to in-frame clones and leaves out a portion. The table has roughly 150,000 clones, roughly 88% seen once. The sequenced sample was peripheral blood. All receptors derive from a woman in her forties or fifties in a cohort sampled during active or convalescent COVID-19.

The chain links TRBV9 to TRBJ2-7; 7 positions match TRBD1. The germline V gene encodes CDR1 SGDLS and CDR2 YYNGEE. The CDR3 is 16 amino acids. With V trimmed by 4 bases and J by 1 base, 11 bases remained unmatched. The CDR3 bases are TGTGCCAGCAGCCCTCGGAGAGGGGACAGTTCCTACGAGCAGTACTTC. It encodes CASSPRRGDSSYEQYF. Supplemented by reference TRBV9 and TRBJ2-7, the full variable domain reads DSGVTQTPKHLITATGQRVTLRCSPRSGDLSVYWYQQSLDQGLQFLIQYYNGEERAKGNILERFSAQQFPDLHSELNLSSLELGDSALYFCASSPRRGDSSYEQYFGPGTRLTVT.

The chain couples TRBV7-6 to TRBJ1-1, with D tentatively TRBD1 (5 bases). Looked up from germline, CDR1 is SGHVS and CDR2 is FNYEAQ. V lost 5 bases, J lost 0 bases, and 13 bases lay in between. The CDR3 runs 15 residues. This CDR3 reads CASSQDMVMNTEAFF. In DNA form, the CDR3 reads TGTGCCAGCAGCCAGGACATGGTCATGAACACTGAAGCTTTCTTT.

V gene TRBV3-1 (or the pseudogene TRBV3-2) combines with J gene TRBJ2-7; the D is unclear. The CDR3 totals 14 residues. Germline lookup yields CDR1 LGHDT and CDR2 YNNKEL (reference sequence). V was pared by 0 bases and J by 2 bases, with 8 bases between. The CDR3, as DNA: TGTGCCAGCAGCCAAGAAATGCGTCCCTACGAGCAGTACTTC. Translated: CASSQEMRPYEQYF.

The chain combines TRBV11-2 with TRBJ1-4; D not resolved. The V and J ends lost 2 bases and 0 bases respectively, with 7 bases between them. The CDR3 loop spans 15 amino acids. Germline CDR1 SGHAT, CDR2 FQNNGV. In nucleotides, the CDR3 is TGTGCCAGCAGCTTATTCGCAGCAACTAATGAAAAACTGTTTTTT. It is translated as CASSLFAATNEKLFF. Full variable domain (rest looked up from reference TRBV11-2 and TRBJ1-4): EAGVAQSPRYKIIEKRQSVAFWCNPISGHATLYWYQQILGQGPKLLIQFQNNGVVDDSQLPKDRFSAERLKGVDSTLKIQPAKLEDSAVYLCASSLFAATNEKLFFGSGTQLSVL.

V usage is TRBV30 and J usage is TRBJ2-5, with D possibly being TRBD2 (6 bases). V was shortened by 0 bases and J by 9 bases, with 14 bases between the two germline ends. The length of the CDR3 is 13 residues. CDR1 is GTSNPN, CDR2 SVGIG, per germline (reference sequence). The CDR3 region has the DNA TGTGCCTGGAGTGTACCCGGACTATCGGCCCAGTACTTC. This codes for CAWSVPGLSAQYF.

V gene TRBV6-5 combines with J gene TRBJ2-1, with D possibly being TRBD1 (6 bases). The V end lost 6 bases, the J end lost 0 bases, and 12 bases lay between the germline ends. Germline CDR1 MNHEY, CDR2 SVGAGI. The CDR3 runs 15 residues. CDR3 sequence: CASRPQGGSYNEQFF. The CDR3 nucleotides read TGTGCCAGCAGACCCCAAGGGGGCTCCTACAATGAGCAGTTCTTC.

This sequence joins TRBV7-8 and TRBJ2-7; D perhaps matches TRBD2 (6 bases). Deletions cut 5 bases from V and 6 bases from J, with 17 bases between. The CDR3 length is 14 residues. Per the germline V gene, CDR1 is SGHVS and CDR2 is FQNEAQ. The CDR3 loop reads CASSQKAGSGEQYF. DNA of the CDR3: TGTGCCAGCAGCCAAAAGGCCGGGAGCGGCGAGCAGTACTTC.

The J gene is TRBJ1-1, the V gene TRBV4-3; D remains unclear. The V end lost 0 bases, the J end lost 5 bases, and 13 bases lay between the germline ends. CDR1 LGHNA and CDR2 YSLEER come from the germline V gene. This CDR3 contains 15 residues. CDR3 DNA: TGCGCCAGCAGCCAAGATGAGCGTGTAAGGACTGAAGCTTTCTTT. This gives the protein CASSQDERVRTEAFF.

The V call is TRBV5-1, the J call TRBJ1-1; D unresolved. This CDR3 has 14 amino acids. Trimming left V 0 bases short and J 4 bases short, with 10 bases between. Germline CDR1 reads SGHRS; CDR2 reads YFSETQ. The CDR3 coding sequence is TGCGCCAGCAGCTTGGACTACGAGGCCACTGAAGCTTTCTTT. It is translated as CASSLDYEATEAFF.

J is TRBJ1-2 and V is TRBV2; D gene ambiguous. The CDR3 length is 13 residues. The germline V gene encodes CDR1 SNHLY and CDR2 FYNNEI. Trimming removed 2 bases at V and 0 bases at J, with 4 bases between. The chain's CDR3 is CASSEIANYGYTF. The CDR3 coding sequence is TGTGCCAGCAGTGAAATAGCTAACTATGGCTACACCTTC.

V usage is TRBV27 and J usage is TRBJ1-2; 10 bases fit TRBD1. This CDR3 is built from 14 residues. Germline loops: CDR1 MNHEY, CDR2 SMNVEV (reference sequence). Trimming at V came to 6 bases and at J to 2 bases, leaving 3 bases not matched to a gene. The CDR3 here is CASSRDRGNYGYTF. The CDR3 DNA is TGTGCCAGCAGCCGGGACAGGGGAAACTATGGCTACACCTTC.

The rearrangement uses TRBV19 and TRBJ2-5, with 8 bases identical to TRBD2. Germline loops: CDR1 LNHDA, CDR2 SQIVND (reference sequence). The CDR3 sequence is 13 residues long. With V trimmed by 3 bases and J by 3 bases, 0 bases remained unmatched. CDR3 loop: CASSIGREETQYF. CDR3 nucleotides: TGTGCCAGTAGTATCGGGAGGGAAGAGACCCAGTACTTC.

V and J are TRBV23-1 and TRBJ2-2, with TRBD1 identical over 12 bases. TRBV23-1 is filed as an ORF, its function uncertain. This CDR3 has 22 amino acids. Trimming cost V 8 bases and J 0 bases; bases outside gene matches: 22. The CDR3 DNA is TGCGCCAGCGGACCTGATAATTCGGGACAGGGGGCAAATCCAACGAACACCGGGGAGCTGTTTTTT. It yields the protein CASGPDNSGQGANPTNTGELFF.

J is TRBJ2-5 and V is TRBV5-1; TRBD1 agrees at 8 bases. The V and J ends lost 7 bases and 5 bases, in that order; junction bases with no gene match: 7. CDR3 length: 13 residues. The germline CDR1 and CDR2 sequences are SGHRS and YFSETQ. Written as DNA, the CDR3 is TGCGCCAGCGCGACAGGGGATTCGGAGACCCAGTACTTC. Amino acids: CASATGDSETQYF.

The rearrangement joins TRBV19 to TRBJ1-6, with TRBD1 as a possible D gene (5 bases). The CDR3 covers 13 residues. Per germline, CDR1 LNHDA and CDR2 SQIVND (reference sequence). Trimming cost V 4 bases and J 6 bases, with 7 bases left between them. The CDR3 region has the DNA TGTGCCAGTAGTACGGGACTTAATTCACCCCTCCACTTT. This sequence encodes CASSTGLNSPLHF.

The J gene is TRBJ2-1, the V gene TRBV14, with D perhaps matching TRBD2 (7 bases). The CDR3 totals 16 residues. With 7 bases removed from V and 0 bases from J, the gap between germline ends came to 16 bases. In germline, CDR1 is SGHDN, CDR2 FVKESK. The CDR3 reads CASTPIRGASYNEQFF. The CDR3 bases are TGTGCCAGCACCCCCATACGGGGGGCCTCCTACAATGAGCAGTTCTTC.

The chain has TRBV7-8 and TRBJ2-7, with 11 bases lining up with TRBD2. Trimming cost V 4 bases and J 6 bases; bases outside gene matches: 5. Germline V gene data show CDR1 as SGHVS and CDR2 as FQNEAQ. The CDR3 is made up of 14 amino acids. In DNA, the CDR3 is TGTGCCAGCAGCTCCACTAGCGGGGGCGGCGAGCAGTACTTC. Amino acids: CASSSTSGGGEQYF.

This clone was picked up a small number of times. V is TRBV10-3 and J is TRBJ2-3, with 10 bases fitting TRBD2. CDR1 and CDR2 from the germline V gene are ENHRY and SYGVKD. The CDR3 contains 17 residues. V lost 2 bases, J lost 2 bases, and 7 bases stayed unmatched. The CDR3 DNA sequence: TGTGCCATCAGTGAGACGGTTAGCGGGGGGAACACAGATACGCAGTATTTT. The encoded protein is CAISETVSGGNTDTQYF.

The chain combines TRBV4-1 with TRBJ2-5, with 8 bases matching TRBD2. V gave up 1 base and J gave up 2 bases; unmatched junction bases: 9. The length of the CDR3 is 17 residues. Looked up from germline, CDR1 is MGHRA and CDR2 is YSYEKL. CDR3 DNA: TGCGCCAGCAGCCAAGCGAACATATTAGCGGGGCAAGAGACCCAGTACTTC. Its protein is CASSQANILAGQETQYF.

The chain carries TRBV11-2 and TRBJ2-1; 10 nucleotides agree with TRBD2. This CDR3 has 14 amino acids. Germline V gene lookup returns CDR1 SGHAT and CDR2 FQNNGV. The V and J ends lost 5 bases and 4 bases, in that order; junction bases with no gene match: 2. The CDR3 sequence is CASSQGLAYNEQFF. The CDR3 nucleotides are TGTGCCAGCAGCCAGGGACTAGCGTACAATGAGCAGTTCTTC.

The chain links TRBV11-3 to TRBJ2-5; D remains ambiguous. V lost 2 bases to trimming and J lost 5 bases, with 9 bases between them. The CDR3 extends over 13 amino acids. Germline values: CDR1 SGHNT, CDR2 YENEEA. CDR3 DNA: TGTGCCAGCAGCTTAAGAATGCGGGAGACCCAGTACTTC. Amino acids: CASSLRMRETQYF.

The rearrangement links TRBV4-3 to TRBJ1-3, with D perhaps matching TRBD1 (6 bases). Germline CDR1 reads LGHNA; CDR2 reads YSLEER. The V end lost 1 base, the J end lost 2 bases, and 12 bases lay between the germline ends. There are 16 residues in the CDR3. CDR3 DNA: TGCGCCAGCAGCCAAGGACCCCCAGGGGCTGGAAACACCATATATTTT. Protein sequence: CASSQGPPGAGNTIYF.

This clone turned up a few times. This chain connects TRBV7-9 to TRBJ1-1; D may be TRBD1 (6 bases). This CDR3 is built from 14 residues. V lost 4 bases and J lost 4, with 13 bases in between. CDR1 SEHNR and CDR2 FQNEAQ come from the germline V gene (reference sequence). CDR3 DNA sequence: TGTGCCAGCAGCTCGGACAGCTTCATCACTGAAGCTTTCTTT. It is translated as CASSSDSFITEAFF. Complete variable domain (other parts from reference TRBV7-9 and TRBJ1-1): DTGVSQNPRHKITKRGQNVTFRCDPISEHNRLYWYRQTLGQGPEFLTYFQNEAQLEKSRLLSDRFSAERPKGSFSTLEIQRTEQGDSAMYLCASSSDSFITEAFFGQGTRLTVV.

V and J are TRBV7-6 and TRBJ2-5; tentative D call: TRBD2 (6 bases). The CDR3 runs to 16 residues. Germline V gives CDR1 SGHVS, CDR2 FNYEAQ. V was shortened by 5 bases and J by 5 bases, with 21 bases between the two germline ends. In DNA, the CDR3 is TGTGCCAGCAGCCGGTACGGCGGGGCCCAAGTGGAGACCCAGTACTTC. It codes for CASSRYGGAQVETQYF.

This sequence joins TRBV19 and TRBJ2-2; the match to TRBD2 covers 14 bases. The CDR3 is made up of 16 amino acids. Trimming at V came to 3 bases and at J to 7 bases, leaving 4 bases not matched to a gene. Germline loops: CDR1 LNHDA, CDR2 SQIVND (reference sequence). CDR3 DNA: TGTGCCAGTAGTATCTGGACTAGCGGGGGGTTCGGGGAGCTGTTTTTT. This codes for CASSIWTSGGFGELFF.

The rearrangement joins TRBV2 to TRBJ1-2; D perhaps matches TRBD1 (6 bases). The CDR3 is made up of 16 amino acids. Germline lookup yields CDR1 SNHLY and CDR2 FYNNEI. V dropped 5 bases and J dropped 4 bases, with 20 bases sitting between them. Here the CDR3 reads CASSTGTPGEGYGYTF. In DNA form, the CDR3 reads TGTGCCAGCAGTACCGGGACACCCGGAGAGGGCTATGGCTACACCTTC.

V is TRBV19 and J is TRBJ1-1; 8 bases line up with TRBD1. Germline V gives CDR1 LNHDA, CDR2 SQIVND (reference sequence). CDR3 length: 14 amino acids. V was clipped by 7 bases and J by 6 bases; unmatched bases: 10. The CDR3 DNA is TGTGCCAGTACCCGGACAGGGCCGGGCTCTGAAGCTTTCTTT. Protein sequence: CASTRTGPGSEAFF. The entire variable domain, with the rest obtained from reference TRBV19 and TRBJ1-1, is as follows: DGGITQSPKYLFRKEGQNVTLSCEQNLNHDAMYWYRQDPGQGLRLIYYSQIVNDFQKGDIAEGYSVSREKKESFPLTVTSAQKNPTAFYLCASTRTGPGSEAFFGQGTRLTVV.